This T cell receptor (beta chain) was profiled in a study of CD8 T cells in ankylosing spondylitis. V lost 3 bases and J lost 5, with 16 bases in between. The CDR3 contains 15 residues. TCRdb re-analysed the 5' RACE reads in MiXCR, keeping a single row per CDR3 protein. Of around 340,000 distinct CDR3 sequences listed, roughly 22% are singletons. The sequencing sample was made of blood, either unsorted or a sorted T cell fraction (not recorded which). J is TRBJ1-2 and V is TRBV12-3 or TRBV12-4; unclear D gene. The sequence derives from a male donor with ankylosing spondylitis or in good health (not recorded which). As DNA, the CDR3 is TGTGCCAGCAGTTTTGGATCCCTAAACCCATATGGCTACACCTTC. Translating it yields CASSFGSLNPYGYTF.